This T cell receptor (beta chain) was recovered during a study of T cell repertoires in cytomegalovirus infection. The CDR3 is 15 amino acids. With 5 bases removed from V and 1 base from J, the gap between germline ends came to 12 bases. CDR1 is SNHLY, CDR2 FYNNEI, per germline. MiXCR, run by TCRdb on the reads, gives a single entry per CDR3 protein. The table includes 150,000 to 200,000 distinct CDR3 sequences, approximately 14% detected once. This rearrangement joins TRBV2 to TRBJ1-3; D ambiguous. The receptor was isolated from a human donor in good health (CMV status not recorded). Some clones in this sample may be carry-over from other donors' samples. What was sequenced was PBMCs. The CDR3 coding sequence is TGTGCCAGCAGTCCCAAACTCAGATCTGGAAACACCATATATTTT. It encodes CASSPKLRSGNTIYF. The variable domain in full, completed from reference TRBV2 and TRBJ1-3, reads EPEVTQTPSHQVTQMGQEVILRCVPISNHLYFYWYRQILGQKVEFLVSFYNNEISEKSEIFDDQFSVERPDGSNFTLKIRSTKLEDSAMYFCASSPKLRSGNTIYFGEGSWLTVV.